These 23 T cell receptor beta chains share one sample of origin, sequenced in a study of PD-L1 blockade in urothelial cancer. Documented time point: peripheral blood 6 weeks after treatment start. Sequenced by immunoSEQ multiplex PCR; TCRdb stores in-frame clones only, minus some. The data hold about 30,000 clones, with roughly nine tenths observed a single time. Source: PBMCs, taken around atezolizumab (anti-PD-L1) treatment. Receptor source: an elderly man with urothelial cancer.

In its sample, this clone was seen a few times. The chain carries TRBV7-9 and TRBJ1-1; D gene unclear. Per the germline V gene, CDR1 is SEHNR and CDR2 is FQNEAQ (reference sequence). This CDR3 has 15 amino acids. V was clipped by 1 base and J by 2 bases, with 11 bases between them. The CDR3 DNA reads as TGTGCCAGCAGCTTAGGGGAGACGTCTAACACTGAAGCTTTCTTT. It codes for CASSLGETSNTEAFF.

CDR3 DNA sequence: TGTGCCAGCAGCCAAGGGCTCAAAACCAGGGATGAGCAGTTCTTC. This codes for CASSQGLKTRDEQFF. This chain joins TRBV14 and TRBJ2-1; a possible D gene is TRBD1 (5 bases). CDR1 and CDR2 (germline): SGHDN, FVKESK. The V end lost 1 base, the J end lost 8 bases, and 15 bases lay between the germline ends. The CDR3 loop spans 15 amino acids.

This clone came up once. The rearrangement joins TRBV10-1 to TRBJ2-5; 14 nucleotides match TRBD2. Unmatched junction bases numbered 3, after V lost 3 bases and J lost 0 bases. In germline, CDR1 is WNHNN, CDR2 SYGVQD (reference sequence). This CDR3 is 17 amino acids long. The CDR3 region is CASSDGTSGRNQETQYF. CDR3 nucleotides: TGCGCCAGCAGTGATGGGACTAGCGGGAGAAACCAAGAGACCCAGTACTTC.

The chain couples TRBV5-1 to TRBJ1-1; D is perhaps TRBD1 (5 bases). Trimming removed 4 bases from V and 5 bases from J, with 15 bases in between. The CDR3 has 14 residues. The germline CDR1 and CDR2 sequences are SGHRS and YFSETQ. As DNA, the CDR3 is TGCGCCAGCAGCCACGGCGGCGGGGGTACTGAAGCTTTCTTT. It translates to CASSHGGGGTEAFF.

This sequence joins TRBV5-5 and TRBJ2-7; 9 nucleotides agree with TRBD2. This CDR3 is built from 15 residues. Germline V CDR1 and CDR2: SGHKS, YYEKEE (reference sequence). V lost 0 bases, J lost 5 bases, and 6 bases stayed unmatched. In DNA, the CDR3 is TGTGCCAGCAGCTTGGAAGCGGGAGGTGCTAACGAGCAGTACTTC. It encodes CASSLEAGGANEQYF.

This clone has just a few counts. The chain links TRBV7-9 to TRBJ1-1; 10 bases fit TRBD1. The CDR3 is made up of 15 amino acids. V shed 8 bases, J shed 3 bases, and the junction held 9 bases outside the gene matches. Germline assignment: CDR1 SEHNR and CDR2 FQNEAQ (reference sequence). The CDR3 DNA sequence: TGTGCCAGCCTGGAATCCGGGACAGGGGACACTGAAGCTTTCTTT. Its translation: CASLESGTGDTEAFF.

This chain connects TRBV18 to TRBJ2-1; a weak D match, TRBD2 (5 bases). In germline, CDR1 is KGHSH, CDR2 LQKENI. Trimming removed 3 bases from V and 7 bases from J, with 16 bases in between. The CDR3 consists of 15 residues. This CDR3 reads CASSPISPPGNEQFF. CDR3 in DNA: TGTGCCAGCTCACCGATTTCTCCTCCGGGGAATGAGCAGTTCTTC.

The J gene is TRBJ2-2, the V gene TRBV29-1; 8 bases line up with TRBD1. The CDR3 spans 14 residues. V was clipped by 6 bases and J by 7 bases; unmatched bases: 10. Germline-derived CDR1 and CDR2 are SQVTM and ANQGSEA. The CDR3 DNA reads TGCAGCGTGGGGACAGGAAGCAGTTACGGGGAGCTGTTTTTT. This encodes CSVGTGSSYGELFF.

This chain links TRBV30 with TRBJ2-7; 9 bases match TRBD2. Germline V gene sequence: CDR1 GTSNPN, CDR2 SVGIG (reference sequence). The junction had 13 bases not matched to a gene; V was cut back by 2 bases and J by 2 bases. The CDR3 length is 17 residues. The CDR3 loop reads CAWSLKSSGTNTYEQYF. As DNA, the CDR3 is TGTGCCTGGAGTCTAAAATCTAGCGGGACTAATACCTACGAGCAGTACTTC.

The chain uses TRBV7-9 and TRBJ1-2; 9 bases agree with TRBD1. The CDR3 length is 13 residues. J was trimmed by 8 bases and V by 7 bases; bases with no gene match: 8. Germline CDR1 SEHNR, CDR2 FQNEAQ (reference sequence). The DNA of the CDR3 is TGTGCCAGCACCACCGGGACAGGGCACGGCTACACCTTC. Amino acids: CASTTGTGHGYTF.

V gene TRBV28 combines with J gene TRBJ2-7; perhaps TRBD1 as D (6 bases). Germline V CDR1 and CDR2: MDHEN, SYDVKM. The V end was cut by 6 bases, the J end by 5 bases, with 14 bases between. This CDR3 has 13 residues. The CDR3 sequence is CASRVAQGHEQYF. The CDR3 DNA is TGTGCCAGCAGGGTCGCACAGGGTCACGAGCAGTACTTC.

This chain links TRBV19 with TRBJ2-7, with 9 bases fitting TRBD1. Germline values: CDR1 LNHDA, CDR2 SQIVND (reference sequence). The CDR3 length is 14 residues. V dropped 5 bases and J dropped 8; count of bases not matched to a gene: 10. The CDR3 nucleotides read TGTGCCAGTAGTGGGCCGGGACAGGGATTGAAGCAGTACTTC. This encodes CASSGPGQGLKQYF. Full variable domain (rest looked up from reference TRBV19 and TRBJ2-7): DGGITQSPKYLFRKEGQNVTLSCEQNLNHDAMYWYRQDPGQGLRLIYYSQIVNDFQKGDIAEGYSVSREKKESFPLTVTSAQKNPTAFYLCASSGPGQGLKQYFGPGTRLTVT.

With respect to this clone: In the same sample, other DNA sequences code for this CDR3. The V gene is TRBV6-5, the J gene TRBJ2-7, with D maybe TRBD2 (5 bases). CDR3 length equals 13 residues. CDR1 and CDR2 (germline): MNHEY, SVGAGI. V lost 2 bases and J lost 0, with 5 bases in between. CDR3 coding DNA: TGTGCCAGCAGTTACCGGGGCTCCTACGAGCAGTACTTC. Translating it yields CASSYRGSYEQYF.

V is TRBV5-1 and J is TRBJ1-2, with D uncertain. CDR1 SGHRS and CDR2 YFSETQ come from the germline V gene. The CDR3 spans 14 residues. V lost 4 bases and J 8 bases, leaving 18 bases between the germline ends. CDR3 region: CASSPGSAEWGYTF. The CDR3 coding sequence is TGCGCCAGCAGCCCCGGGTCAGCCGAGTGGGGCTACACCTTC.

The chain combines TRBV5-4 with TRBJ2-7; D ambiguous. Germline V gives CDR1 SGHNT, CDR2 YYREEE (reference sequence). This CDR3 region has 14 residues. The ends were cut back, 0 bases at V and 5 bases at J, with 12 bases in the middle. The CDR3 is CASSLALRKNEQYF. The CDR3 DNA is TGTGCCAGCAGCTTGGCCCTGCGGAAAAACGAGCAGTACTTC.

This chain uses TRBV27 with TRBJ2-7, with TRBD1 identical over 11 bases. Germline values: CDR1 MNHEY, CDR2 SMNVEV (reference sequence). The CDR3 totals 14 residues. J gave up 2 bases and V 6 bases, and 3 bases lay outside the gene matches. The CDR3 reads CASRRTGGPYEQYF. CDR3 sequence (DNA): TGTGCCAGCAGACGGACAGGGGGCCCCTACGAGCAGTACTTC.

The chain has TRBV19 and TRBJ2-1; 10 nucleotides line up with TRBD1. CDR1 is LNHDA, CDR2 SQIVND, per germline (reference sequence). V dropped 4 bases and J dropped 9; count of bases not matched to a gene: 6. The CDR3 is made up of 14 amino acids. CDR3 sequence (DNA): TGTGCCAGTAGTACAATGACAGGGGGCGGTGAGCAGTTCTTC. This translates into CASSTMTGGGEQFF. The full variable domain, rest sourced from reference TRBV19 and TRBJ2-1, is DGGITQSPKYLFRKEGQNVTLSCEQNLNHDAMYWYRQDPGQGLRLIYYSQIVNDFQKGDIAEGYSVSREKKESFPLTVTSAQKNPTAFYLCASSTMTGGGEQFFGPGTRLTVL.

The V gene is TRBV5-1, the J gene TRBJ2-1; 9 bases align to TRBD1. V trimming: 0 bases; J trimming: 7 bases; junction bases outside the gene matches: 5. This CDR3 is built from 15 residues. Germline V gene sequence: CDR1 SGHRS, CDR2 YFSETQ. The CDR3 nucleotides are TGCGCCAGCAGCTTGGGGGGACAGGGATTAAATGAGCAGTTCTTC. Protein: CASSLGGQGLNEQFF.

The V gene is TRBV30, the J gene TRBJ1-4, with D possibly TRBD1 on 5 matching bases. The CDR3 is made up of 11 amino acids. V was pared by 3 bases and J by 10 bases, with 9 bases between. CDR1 and CDR2 from the germline V gene are GTSNPN and SVGIG (reference sequence). CDR3 residues: CAWRVTGKLFF. The CDR3 region has the DNA TGTGCCTGGAGGGTTACAGGAAAACTGTTTTTT.

The V and J genes are TRBV4-2 and TRBJ2-1; 9 nucleotides align to TRBD2. The CDR3 covers 16 residues. The junction had 8 bases not matched to a gene; V was cut back by 1 base and J by 7 bases. The germline CDR1 and CDR2 sequences are LGHNA and YNFKEQ. CDR3 region: CASSQGLGLARNEQFF. The CDR3 DNA reads TGTGCCAGCAGCCAAGGGTTGGGACTAGCAAGAAATGAGCAGTTCTTC.

V and J are TRBV6-5 and TRBJ2-7; TRBD2 matches at 13 bases. Germline assignment: CDR1 MNHEY and CDR2 SVGAGI. This CDR3 contains 14 residues. Trimming removed 5 bases from V and 5 bases from J; junction bases left unmatched: 3. CDR3 loop: CASSRLAGGHEQYF. CDR3 DNA sequence: TGTGCCAGCAGTCGACTAGCGGGAGGCCACGAGCAGTACTTC.

The chain couples TRBV5-1 to TRBJ1-2; a weak D match, TRBD1 (5 bases). V lost 1 base, J lost 2 bases, and 12 bases lay in between. Germline assignment: CDR1 SGHRS and CDR2 YFSETQ. CDR3 length equals 15 residues. Here the CDR3 reads CASSLRQGSNYGYTF. The CDR3 DNA sequence: TGCGCCAGCAGCTTGAGGCAGGGCTCAAACTATGGCTACACCTTC.

This clone was counted between two and nine times. The CDR3 is CATSRGLLEKLFF. The CDR3 DNA follows: TGTGCCACCAGCAGAGGCCTACTTGAAAAACTGTTTTTT. The V gene is TRBV15, the J gene TRBJ1-4; no reliable D call. V was cut by 1 base and J by 7 bases, with 7 bases left in between. The germline V gene has CDR1 LNHNV and CDR2 YYDKDF (reference sequence). The CDR3 is 13 residues long.